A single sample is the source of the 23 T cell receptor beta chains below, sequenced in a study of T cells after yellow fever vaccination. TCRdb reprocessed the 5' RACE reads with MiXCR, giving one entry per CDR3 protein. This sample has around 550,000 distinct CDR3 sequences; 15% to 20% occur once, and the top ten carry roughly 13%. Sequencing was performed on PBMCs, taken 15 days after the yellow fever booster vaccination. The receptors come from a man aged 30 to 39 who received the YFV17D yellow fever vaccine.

The CDR3 DNA follows: TGCAGTGCTAGAGGGGACCTTGTATGGCTACACTCCTACGAGCAGTACTTC. Translation: CSARGDLVWLHSYEQYF. The chain carries TRBV20-1 and TRBJ2-7, with D possibly called TRBD1 or TRBD2 (5 bases each). The V end lost 1 base, the J end lost 0 bases, and 19 bases lay between the germline ends. Germline loops: CDR1 DFQATT, CDR2 SNEGSKA (reference sequence). CDR3 length: 17 amino acids.

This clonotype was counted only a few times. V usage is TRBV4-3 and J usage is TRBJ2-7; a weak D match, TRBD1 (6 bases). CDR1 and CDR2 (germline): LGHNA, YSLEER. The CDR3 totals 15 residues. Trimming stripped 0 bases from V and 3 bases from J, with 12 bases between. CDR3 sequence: CASSQDFRGFYEQYF. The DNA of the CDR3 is TGCGCCAGCAGCCAAGATTTCAGGGGCTTCTACGAGCAGTACTTC.

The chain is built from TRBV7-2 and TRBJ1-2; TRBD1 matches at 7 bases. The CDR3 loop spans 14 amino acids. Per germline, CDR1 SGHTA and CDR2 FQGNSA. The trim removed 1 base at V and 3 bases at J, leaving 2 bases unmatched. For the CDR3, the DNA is TGTGCCAGCAGCTTAGGGGGACAGCACTATGGCTACACCTTC. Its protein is CASSLGGQHYGYTF.

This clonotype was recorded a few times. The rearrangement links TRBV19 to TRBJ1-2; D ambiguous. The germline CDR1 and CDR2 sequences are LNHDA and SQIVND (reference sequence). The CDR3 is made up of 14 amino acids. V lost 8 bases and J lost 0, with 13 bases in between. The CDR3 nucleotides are TGTGCCAGTCGAGCCGCGGACGCTAACTATGGCTACACCTTC. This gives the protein CASRAADANYGYTF.

The CDR3 loop is CASRMLTVGGYTF. The CDR3 coding sequence is TGTGCCAGCAGGATGTTGACAGTAGGTGGCTACACCTTC. The chain is built from TRBV6-5 and TRBJ1-2, with D perhaps TRBD1 (5 bases). This CDR3 region has 13 residues. From germline, CDR1 is MNHEY and CDR2 SVGAGI. V lost 6 bases to trimming and J lost 7 bases, with 15 bases between them.

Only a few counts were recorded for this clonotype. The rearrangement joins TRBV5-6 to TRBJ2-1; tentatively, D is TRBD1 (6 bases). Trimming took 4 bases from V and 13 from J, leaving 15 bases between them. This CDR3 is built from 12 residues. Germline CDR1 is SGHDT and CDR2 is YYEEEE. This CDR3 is CASSALSGTQFF. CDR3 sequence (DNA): TGTGCCAGCAGCGCGTTGTCCGGGACACAGTTCTTC. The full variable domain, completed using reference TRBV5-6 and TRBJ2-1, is DAGVTQSPTHLIKTRGQQVTLRCSPKSGHDTVSWYQQALGQGPQFIFQYYEEEERQRGNFPDRFSGHQFPNYSSELNVNALLLGDSALYLCASSALSGTQFFGPGTRLTVL.

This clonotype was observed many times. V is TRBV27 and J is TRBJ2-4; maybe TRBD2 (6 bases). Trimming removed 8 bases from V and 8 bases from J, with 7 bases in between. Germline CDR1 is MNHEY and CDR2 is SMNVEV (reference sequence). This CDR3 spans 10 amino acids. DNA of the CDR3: TGTGCCAGCGGAGGGGACATTCAGTACTTC. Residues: CASGGDIQYF.

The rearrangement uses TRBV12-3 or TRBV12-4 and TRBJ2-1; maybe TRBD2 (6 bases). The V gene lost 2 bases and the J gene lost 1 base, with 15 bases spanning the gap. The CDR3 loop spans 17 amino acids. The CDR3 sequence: CASSLRRGTRSYNEQFF. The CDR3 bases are TGTGCCAGCAGTTTAAGGAGGGGAACTAGATCCTACAATGAGCAGTTCTTC.

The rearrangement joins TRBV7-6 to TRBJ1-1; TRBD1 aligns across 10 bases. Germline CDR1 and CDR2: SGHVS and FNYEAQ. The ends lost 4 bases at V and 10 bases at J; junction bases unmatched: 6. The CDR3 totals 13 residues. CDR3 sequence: CASSSQRDRGAFF. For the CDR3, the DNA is TGTGCCAGCAGCTCGCAACGGGACAGGGGAGCTTTCTTT.

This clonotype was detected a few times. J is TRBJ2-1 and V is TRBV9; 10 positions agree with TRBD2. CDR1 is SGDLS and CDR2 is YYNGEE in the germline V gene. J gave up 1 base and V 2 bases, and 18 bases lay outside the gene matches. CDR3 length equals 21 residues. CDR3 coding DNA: TGTGCCAGCAGCGTCTCATTGGGGGCTAGCGGGAGATTTGAGTCCTACAATGAGCAGTTCTTC. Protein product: CASSVSLGASGRFESYNEQFF.

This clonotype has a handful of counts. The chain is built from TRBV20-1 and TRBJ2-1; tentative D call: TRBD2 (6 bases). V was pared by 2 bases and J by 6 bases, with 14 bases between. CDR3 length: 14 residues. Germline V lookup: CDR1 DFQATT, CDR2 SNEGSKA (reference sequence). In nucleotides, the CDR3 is TGCAGTGCTAGATCGGGACTCGGCGCCAATGAGCAGTTCTTC. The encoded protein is CSARSGLGANEQFF.

The chain's CDR3 is CSVEIWGSGTDTQYF. CDR3 in DNA: TGCAGCGTTGAGATCTGGGGGAGTGGAACAGATACGCAGTATTTT. The V and J genes are TRBV29-1 and TRBJ2-3, with D possibly being TRBD1 or TRBD2 (5 bases each). Per the germline V gene, CDR1 is SQVTM and CDR2 is ANQGSEA. This CDR3 region has 15 residues. V was trimmed by 3 bases and J by 3 bases, leaving 16 bases between them.

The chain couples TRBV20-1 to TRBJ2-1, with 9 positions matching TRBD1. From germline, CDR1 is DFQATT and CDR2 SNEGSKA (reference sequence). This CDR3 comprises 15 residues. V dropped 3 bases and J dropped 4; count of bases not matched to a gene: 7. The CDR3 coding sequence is TGCAGTGCTAGGGGGGACAGGGCCAAATACAATGAGCAGTTCTTC. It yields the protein CSARGDRAKYNEQFF.

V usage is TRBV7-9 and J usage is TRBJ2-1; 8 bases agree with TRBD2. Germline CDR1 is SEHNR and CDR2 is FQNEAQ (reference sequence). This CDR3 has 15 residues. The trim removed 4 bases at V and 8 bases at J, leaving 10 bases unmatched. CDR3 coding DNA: TGTGCCAGCAGCTGGCCGGGACTAGTGTCCGATGAGCAGTTCTTC. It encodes CASSWPGLVSDEQFF.

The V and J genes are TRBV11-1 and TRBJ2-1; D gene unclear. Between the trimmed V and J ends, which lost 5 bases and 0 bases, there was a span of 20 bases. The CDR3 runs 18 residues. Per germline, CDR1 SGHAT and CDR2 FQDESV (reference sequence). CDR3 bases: TGTGCCAGCAGCACCCCCTTGGGCGGCAGGAGCTCCTACAATGAGCAGTTCTTC. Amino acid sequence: CASSTPLGGRSSYNEQFF.

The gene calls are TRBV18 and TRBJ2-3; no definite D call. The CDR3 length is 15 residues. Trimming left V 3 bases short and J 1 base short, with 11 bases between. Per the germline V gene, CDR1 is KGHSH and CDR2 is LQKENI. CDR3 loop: CASSPAVPGTDTQYF. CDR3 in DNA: TGTGCCAGCTCACCCGCGGTCCCTGGCACAGATACGCAGTATTTT.

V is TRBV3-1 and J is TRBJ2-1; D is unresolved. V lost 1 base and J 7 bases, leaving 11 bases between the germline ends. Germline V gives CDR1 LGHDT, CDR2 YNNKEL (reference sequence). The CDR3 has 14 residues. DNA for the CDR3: TGTGCCAGCAGCCAAGGAGTAGCTAGGAATGAGCAGTTCTTC. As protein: CASSQGVARNEQFF.

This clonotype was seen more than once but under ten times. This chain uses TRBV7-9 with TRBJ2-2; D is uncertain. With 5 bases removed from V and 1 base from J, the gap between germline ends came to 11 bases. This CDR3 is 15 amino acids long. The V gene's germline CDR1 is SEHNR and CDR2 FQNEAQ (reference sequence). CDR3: CASSPNPGNTGELFF. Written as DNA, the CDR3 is TGTGCCAGCAGCCCTAATCCGGGGAACACCGGGGAGCTGTTTTTT.

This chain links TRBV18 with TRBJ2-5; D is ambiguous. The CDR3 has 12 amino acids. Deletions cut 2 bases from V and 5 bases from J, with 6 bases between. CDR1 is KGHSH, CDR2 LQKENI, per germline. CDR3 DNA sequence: TGTGCCAGCTCACCATCTCCGGAGACCCAGTACTTC. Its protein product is CASSPSPETQYF.

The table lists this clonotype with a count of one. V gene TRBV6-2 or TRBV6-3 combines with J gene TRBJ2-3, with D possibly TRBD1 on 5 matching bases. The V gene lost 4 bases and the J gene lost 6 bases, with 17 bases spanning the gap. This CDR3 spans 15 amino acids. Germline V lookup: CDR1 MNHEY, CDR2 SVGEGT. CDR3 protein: CASSFGEGVSDTQYF. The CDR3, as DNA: TGTGCCAGCAGTTTCGGCGAAGGGGTGTCGGATACGCAGTATTTT.

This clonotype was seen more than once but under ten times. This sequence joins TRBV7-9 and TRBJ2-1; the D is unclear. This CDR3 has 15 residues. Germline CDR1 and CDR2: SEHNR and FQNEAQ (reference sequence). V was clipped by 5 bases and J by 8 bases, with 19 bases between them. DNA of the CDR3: TGTGCCAGCAGCGTGAGGAGAGCCGCAAAGGATGAGCAGTTCTTC. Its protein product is CASSVRRAAKDEQFF.

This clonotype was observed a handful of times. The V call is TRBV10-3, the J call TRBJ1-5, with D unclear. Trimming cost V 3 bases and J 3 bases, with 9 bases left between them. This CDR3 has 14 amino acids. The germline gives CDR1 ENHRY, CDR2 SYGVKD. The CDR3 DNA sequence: TGTGCCATCAGTGAATCGGGGAACAATCAGCCCCAGCATTTT. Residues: CAISESGNNQPQHF.

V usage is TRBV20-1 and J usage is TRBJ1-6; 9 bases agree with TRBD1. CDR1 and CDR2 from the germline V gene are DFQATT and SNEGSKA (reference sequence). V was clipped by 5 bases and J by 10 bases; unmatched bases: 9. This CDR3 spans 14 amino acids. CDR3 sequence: CSAQTGGGGSPLHF. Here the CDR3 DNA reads TGCAGTGCTCAGACAGGGGGAGGGGGATCACCCCTCCACTTT.